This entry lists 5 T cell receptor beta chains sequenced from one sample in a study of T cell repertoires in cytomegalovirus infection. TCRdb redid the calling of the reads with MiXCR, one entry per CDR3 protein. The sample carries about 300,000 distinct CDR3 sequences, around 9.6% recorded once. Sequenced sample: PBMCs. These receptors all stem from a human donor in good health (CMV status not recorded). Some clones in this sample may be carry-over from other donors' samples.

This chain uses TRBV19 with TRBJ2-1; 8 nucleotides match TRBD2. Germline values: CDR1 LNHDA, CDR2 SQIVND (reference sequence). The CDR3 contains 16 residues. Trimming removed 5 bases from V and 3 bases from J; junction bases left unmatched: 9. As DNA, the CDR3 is TGTGCCAGTAGTCCACCCCAGCGGGGGTTCTACAATGAGCAGTTCTTC. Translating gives CASSPPQRGFYNEQFF.

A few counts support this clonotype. The CDR3 loop is CASSRAGAGYEQYV. For the CDR3, the DNA is TGTGCCAGCAGCCGGGCAGGGGCGGGGTACGAGCAGTACGTC. The chain is built from TRBV6-6 and TRBJ2-7, with D perhaps TRBD1 or TRBD2 (6 bases each). Between the trimmed V and J ends, which lost 6 bases and 4 bases, there was a span of 16 bases. Germline V CDR1 and CDR2: MNHNY, SVGAGI (reference sequence). The CDR3 runs 14 residues.

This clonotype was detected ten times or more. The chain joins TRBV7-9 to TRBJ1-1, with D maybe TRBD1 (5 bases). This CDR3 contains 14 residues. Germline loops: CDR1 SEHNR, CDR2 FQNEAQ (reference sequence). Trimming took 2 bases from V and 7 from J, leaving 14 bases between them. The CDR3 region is CASSLNNGGDEAFF. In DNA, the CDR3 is TGTGCCAGCAGCTTAAATAACGGGGGGGATGAAGCTTTCTTT.

The CDR3 here is CATEVYTEAFF. The CDR3 nucleotides are TGTGCCACCGAGGTCTACACTGAAGCTTTCTTT. This chain uses TRBV28 with TRBJ1-1; D is ambiguous. V was trimmed by 10 bases and J by 3 bases, leaving 9 bases between them. CDR1 is MDHEN and CDR2 is SYDVKM in the germline V gene. The CDR3 covers 11 residues.

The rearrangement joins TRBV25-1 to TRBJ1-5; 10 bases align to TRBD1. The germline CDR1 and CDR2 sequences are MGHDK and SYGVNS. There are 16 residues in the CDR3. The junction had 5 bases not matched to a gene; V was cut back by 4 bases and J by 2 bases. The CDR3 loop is CASSGQGAIGNQPQHF. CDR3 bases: TGTGCCAGCAGTGGACAGGGGGCGATTGGCAATCAGCCCCAGCATTTT. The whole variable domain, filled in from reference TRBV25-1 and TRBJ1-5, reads EADIYQTPRYLVIGTGKKITLECSQTMGHDKMYWYQQDPGMELHLIHYSYGVNSTEKGDLSSESTVSRIRTEHFPLTLESARPSHTSQYLCASSGQGAIGNQPQHFGDGTRLSIL.